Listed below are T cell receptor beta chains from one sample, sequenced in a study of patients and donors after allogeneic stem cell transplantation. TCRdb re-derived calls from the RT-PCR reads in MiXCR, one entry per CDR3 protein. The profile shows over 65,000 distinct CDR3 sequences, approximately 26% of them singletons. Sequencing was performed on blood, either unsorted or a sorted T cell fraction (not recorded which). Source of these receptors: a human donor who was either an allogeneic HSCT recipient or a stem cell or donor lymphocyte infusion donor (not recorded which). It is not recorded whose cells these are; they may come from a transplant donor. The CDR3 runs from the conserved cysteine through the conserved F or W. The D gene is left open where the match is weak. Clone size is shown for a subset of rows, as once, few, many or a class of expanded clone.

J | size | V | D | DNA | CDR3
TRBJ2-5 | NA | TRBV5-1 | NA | TGCGCCAGCAGCCCTGGACTCCAGGAGACCCAGTACTTC | CASSPGLQETQYF
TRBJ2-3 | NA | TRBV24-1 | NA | TGTGCCACCAGTCCCCCCGGGATCGCGAGCGACACAGATACGCAGTATTTT | CATSPPGIASDTDTQYF
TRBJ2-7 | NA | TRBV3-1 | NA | TGTGCCAGCAGGCTGGGCAGTTCCTACGAGCAGTACTTC | CASRLGSSYEQYF
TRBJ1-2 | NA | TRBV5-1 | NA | TGCGCCAGCAGCACCGTACAGGGAGACTATGGCTACACCTTC | CASSTVQGDYGYTF
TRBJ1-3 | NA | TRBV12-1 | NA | TGTGCCAGTAGGAAGACCCCGGGACGGCTAGAAAACACCATATATTTT | CASRKTPGRLENTIYF
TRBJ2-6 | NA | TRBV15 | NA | TGTGCCACCAACCGAGAGGGTGCCGTATCCGGGGCCAACGTCCTGACTTTC | CATNREGAVSGANVLTF
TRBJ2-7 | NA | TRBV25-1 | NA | TGTGCCAGCAGTGTGGGACTCGCCTTCTACGAGCAGTACTTC | CASSVGLAFYEQYF
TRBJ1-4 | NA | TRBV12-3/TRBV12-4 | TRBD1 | TGTGCCAGCACCCTCCGGACAGGGGGTGGAAAACTGTTTTTT | CASTLRTGGGKLFF
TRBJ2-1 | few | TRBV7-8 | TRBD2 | TGTGCCAGCCTCCTTGGACTAGCGGGGAACAATGAGCAGTTCTTC | CASLLGLAGNNEQFF
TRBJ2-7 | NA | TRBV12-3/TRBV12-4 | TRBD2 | TGTGCCAGCAGCCTCGGGGGGAGGGCCTACGAGCAGTACTTC | CASSLGGRAYEQYF
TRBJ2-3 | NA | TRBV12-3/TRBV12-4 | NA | TGTGCCAGCAGTTCACCCGCGAGGGGCTCAGATACGCAGTATTTT | CASSSPARGSDTQYF
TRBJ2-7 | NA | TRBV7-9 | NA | TGTGCCAGCAGCTTTAGTTACAGGGTTGACGAGCAGTACTTC | CASSFSYRVDEQYF
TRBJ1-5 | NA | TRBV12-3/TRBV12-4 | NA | TGTGCCAGCAGTAAATATAGCAATCAGCCCCAGCATTTT | CASSKYSNQPQHF
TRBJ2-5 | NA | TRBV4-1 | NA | TGCGCCAGCAGCCAAGAAGCATCAGTTCAAGAGACCCAGTACTTC | CASSQEASVQETQYF
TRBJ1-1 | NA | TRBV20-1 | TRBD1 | TGCAGTGCTAGGGACTTACAGGGGGCCATTGAAGCTTTCTTT | CSARDLQGAIEAFF
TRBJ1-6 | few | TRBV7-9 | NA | TGTGCCAGCAGCTTAGCCGCTACAGGGACCCATTCACCCCTCCACTTT | CASSLAATGTHSPLHF
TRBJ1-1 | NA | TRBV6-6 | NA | TGTGCCAGCAGTTACCCCCCTGTGGTGTGGGGCCCTGAAGCTTTCTTT | CASSYPPVVWGPEAFF
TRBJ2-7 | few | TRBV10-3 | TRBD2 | TGTGCCACTCGTCTAGCGGGAGCAGAAGAGCAGTACTTC | CATRLAGAEEQYF
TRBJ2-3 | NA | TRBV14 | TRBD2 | TGTGCCAGCAGCCCAACGGGGGGGACAGATACGCAGTATTTT | CASSPTGGTDTQYF
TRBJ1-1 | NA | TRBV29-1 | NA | TGCAGCGTTGATCTCGACAGGCGTGAAGCTTTCTTT | CSVDLDRREAFF
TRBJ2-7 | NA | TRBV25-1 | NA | TGTGCCAGCAGTGAATATGGGGGGTACGAGCAGTACTTC | CASSEYGGYEQYF
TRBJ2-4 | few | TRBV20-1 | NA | TGCAGTGCCAAACAAAACATTCAGTACTTC | CSAKQNIQYF
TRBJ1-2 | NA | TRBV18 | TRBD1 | TGTGCCAGCTCACCATTCAAGGGGGCATTGATCTATGGCTACACCTTC | CASSPFKGALIYGYTF
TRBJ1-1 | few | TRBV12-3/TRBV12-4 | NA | TGTGCCACCGCGGGGCGCACTGAAGCTTTCTTT | CATAGRTEAFF
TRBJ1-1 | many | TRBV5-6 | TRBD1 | TGTGCCAGCAGCTACGTACGACAGGGTTGGATGAACACTGAAGCTTTCTTT | CASSYVRQGWMNTEAFF
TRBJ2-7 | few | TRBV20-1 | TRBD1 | TGCAGTGTCTATCCCGGGACAGGGCGCGAGCAGTACTTC | CSVYPGTGREQYF
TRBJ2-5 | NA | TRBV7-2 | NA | TGTGCCAGCAGCTTAAGGCGGAGGGAGACCCAGTACTTC | CASSLRRRETQYF
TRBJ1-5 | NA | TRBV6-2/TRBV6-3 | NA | TGTGCCAGCAGTTACACTGGCCCCGGATGGGGTCAGCCCCAGCATTTT | CASSYTGPGWGQPQHF
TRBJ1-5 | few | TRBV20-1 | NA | TGCAGTGCTAGAGATCCCGGGAGGCGAGAGGGTCAGCCCCAGCATTTT | CSARDPGRREGQPQHF
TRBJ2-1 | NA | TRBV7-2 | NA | TGTGCCAGCAGCTTAGATCGGAGCTCCTACAATGAGCAGTTCTTC | CASSLDRSSYNEQFF
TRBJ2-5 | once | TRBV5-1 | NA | TGCGCCAGCAGCATAGAGTGGACCCAGACCCAGTACTTC | CASSIEWTQTQYF
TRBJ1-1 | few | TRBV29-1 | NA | TGCAGCGTTTCTCCTGAAGCTTTCTTT | CSVSPEAFF
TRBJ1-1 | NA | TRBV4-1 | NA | TGCGCCAGCAGCTATCACAGTACCTTTAACACTGAAGCTTTCTTT | CASSYHSTFNTEAFF
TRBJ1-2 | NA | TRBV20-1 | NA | TGCAGTGCTAGAGTGGCCGGATGGTACGACTATGGCTACACCTTC | CSARVAGWYDYGYTF
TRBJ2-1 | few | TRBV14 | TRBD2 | TGTGCCAGCAGCCGTCTACTAGCGGGAAAGGCCTACAATGAGCAGTTCTTC | CASSRLLAGKAYNEQFF
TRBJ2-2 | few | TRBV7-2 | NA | TGTGCCAGCAGCCAGGGACTTGATAGGTTGTTTTTT | CASSQGLDRLFF
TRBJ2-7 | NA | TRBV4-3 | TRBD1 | TGCGCCAGCAGCCAAGAGGACAGGGTGTGGTACGAGCAGTACTTC | CASSQEDRVWYEQYF
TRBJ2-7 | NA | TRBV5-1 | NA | TGCGCCAGCAGCCGCGGGACAGACCCCCTCTACGAGCAGTACTTC | CASSRGTDPLYEQYF
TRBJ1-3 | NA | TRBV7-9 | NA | TGTGCCAGCAGCCCCACAGGGAGCTCTGGAAACACCATATATTTT | CASSPTGSSGNTIYF
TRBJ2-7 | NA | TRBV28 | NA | TGTGCCAGCAGTTTAACGGGGACGGATGACGAGCAGTACTTC | CASSLTGTDDEQYF
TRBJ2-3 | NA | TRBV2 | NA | TGTGCCAGCAGCACTCGGGGGAGTGGAGATACGCAGTATTTT | CASSTRGSGDTQYF
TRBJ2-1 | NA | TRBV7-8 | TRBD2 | TGTGCCAGCAGCTTTCTAGCGGGAGGTTTATTCTTC | CASSFLAGGLFF
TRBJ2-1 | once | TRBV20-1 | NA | TGCAGTGCTACTTCCGACTCCTACAATGAGCAGTTCTTC | CSATSDSYNEQFF
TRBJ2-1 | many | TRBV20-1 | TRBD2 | TGCAGTGCTAGAAAAACTAGCGGGAGTGGCTATGAGCAGTTCTTC | CSARKTSGSGYEQFF
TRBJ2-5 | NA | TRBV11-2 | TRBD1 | TGTGCCAGCATGTCGACAGGGCTAGAGACCCAGTACTTC | CASMSTGLETQYF
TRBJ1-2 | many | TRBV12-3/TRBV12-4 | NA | TGTGCCAGCAGTTCGGTAATACTGGGCTATGGCTACACCTTC | CASSSVILGYGYTF
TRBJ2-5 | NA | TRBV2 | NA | TGTGCCAGCAGTGAAGAAACTAGCCCAGGTGGGACCCAGTACTTC | CASSEETSPGGTQYF
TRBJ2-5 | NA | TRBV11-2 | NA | TGTGCCAGCAGCTTGGGACAAGAGACCCAGTACTTC | CASSLGQETQYF
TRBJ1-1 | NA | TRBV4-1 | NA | TGCGCCAGCAAAGTCTTAGCCCTGGGGTTCGTCACTGAAGCTTTCTTT | CASKVLALGFVTEAFF
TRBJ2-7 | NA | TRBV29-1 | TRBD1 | TGCAGCGTTGCCGATGGGACAGTGGGCTCCTACGAGCAGTACTTC | CSVADGTVGSYEQYF
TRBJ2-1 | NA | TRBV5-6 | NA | TGTGCCAGCAGCTTTCTCGTCTCCTACAATGAGCAGTTCTTC | CASSFLVSYNEQFF
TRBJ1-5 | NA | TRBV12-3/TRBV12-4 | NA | TGTGCCAGCAGCTTACTCTCCGGGATAATCAATCAGCCCCAGCATTTT | CASSLLSGIINQPQHF
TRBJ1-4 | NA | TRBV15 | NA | TGTGCCACCAGCAGAGATCACGGGAATGAAAAACTGTTTTTT | CATSRDHGNEKLFF
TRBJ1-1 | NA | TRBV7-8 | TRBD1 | TGTGCCAGCAGCTCGACAGGGGGCTTGGGAACTGAAGCTTTCTTT | CASSSTGGLGTEAFF
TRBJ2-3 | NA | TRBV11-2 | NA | TGTGCCAGCAGCTTAAGCGGCAGGACGGCCCCGAGCACAGATACGCAGTATTTT | CASSLSGRTAPSTDTQYF